Below, 25 T cell receptor beta chains from the same sample are listed, as sequenced in a study of blood T cell repertoires in COVID-19. Assay: immunoSEQ multiplex PCR; the TCRdb copy retains only in-frame clones and omits some. The table records 300,000 to 350,000 clones, 88% of them present only once. Source material: PBMCs or T cells enriched from blood (not recorded which). The receptors derive from a woman aged 30 to 39 who had been exposed to COVID-19.

This clone came up a few times. V usage is TRBV7-6 and J usage is TRBJ2-3; weak D call: TRBD1 (5 bases). This CDR3 is built from 15 residues. Germline V lookup: CDR1 SGHVS, CDR2 FNYEAQ. Trimming left V 1 base short and J 0 bases short, with 8 bases between. CDR3 in amino acids: CASSLVGQSTDTQYF. DNA of the CDR3: TGTGCCAGCAGCTTAGTGGGGCAAAGCACAGATACGCAGTATTTT.

The rearrangement joins TRBV24-1 to TRBJ1-1; possible D gene TRBD1, 5 bases. V lost 5 bases and J 0 bases, leaving 9 bases between the germline ends. The CDR3 spans 14 residues. From germline, CDR1 is KGHDR and CDR2 SFDVKD. The CDR3 coding sequence is TGTGCCACCAGTGGCAAGGGGTTGAACACTGAAGCTTTCTTT. The encoded protein is CATSGKGLNTEAFF.

V is TRBV11-2 and J is TRBJ2-7, with TRBD1 matching 11 bases. This CDR3 spans 15 amino acids. V was pared by 5 bases and J by 1 base, with 4 bases of the junction left unmatched. Germline lookup yields CDR1 SGHAT and CDR2 FQNNGV. In DNA, the CDR3 is TGTGCCAGCAGCCCCTGGGACAGGGGGTCCTACGAGCAGTACTTC. Translation gives CASSPWDRGSYEQYF.

This chain uses TRBV28 with TRBJ2-5; 10 bases align to TRBD2. This CDR3 spans 15 amino acids. Germline-derived CDR1 and CDR2 are MDHEN and SYDVKM. J was trimmed by 5 bases and V by 5 bases; bases with no gene match: 8. CDR3 protein: CASSPTSGIGETQYF. DNA for the CDR3: TGTGCCAGCAGTCCAACTAGCGGGATTGGGGAGACCCAGTACTTC.

CDR3: CASSLSLEWDRGTDTQYF. CDR3 bases: TGTGCCAGCAGTTTATCCCTCGAGTGGGACAGGGGGACAGATACGCAGTATTTT. The J gene is TRBJ2-3, the V gene TRBV27; 11 positions agree with TRBD1. Per germline, CDR1 MNHEY and CDR2 SMNVEV (reference sequence). This CDR3 is built from 18 residues. J was trimmed by 3 bases and V by 0 bases; bases with no gene match: 8.

This chain connects TRBV5-1 to TRBJ1-3; D call uncertain. Germline V gene data show CDR1 as SGHRS and CDR2 as YFSETQ. This CDR3 comprises 18 residues. V lost 1 base and J 0 bases, leaving 17 bases between the germline ends. This chain's CDR3 is CASSLNGELLSSGNTIYF. CDR3 DNA: TGCGCCAGCAGCTTGAACGGGGAACTATTGAGCTCTGGAAACACCATATATTTT.

The chain combines TRBV5-1 with TRBJ2-7, with TRBD1 matching 10 bases. This CDR3 spans 14 amino acids. Germline V gene data show CDR1 as SGHRS and CDR2 as YFSETQ. J lost 1 base, V lost 7 bases, and 5 bases had no gene match. The CDR3 loop reads CASAGTGVSYEQYF. In DNA, the CDR3 is TGCGCCAGCGCCGGGACAGGGGTATCCTACGAGCAGTACTTC. Full variable domain (outside the CDR3, taken from reference TRBV5-1 and TRBJ2-7): KAGVTQTPRYLIKTRGQQVTLSCSPISGHRSVSWYQQTPGQGLQFLFEYFSETQRNKGNFPGRFSGRQFSNSRSEMNVSTLELGDSALYLCASAGTGVSYEQYFGPGTRLTVT.

The rearrangement links TRBV15 to TRBJ2-7; tentative D call: TRBD2 (6 bases). Germline loops: CDR1 LNHNV, CDR2 YYDKDF (reference sequence). The CDR3 is made up of 14 amino acids. V was pared by 5 bases and J by 3 bases, with 14 bases between. The CDR3 reads CATSPPGDHYEQYF. CDR3 nucleotide sequence: TGTGCCACCAGCCCTCCGGGGGATCACTACGAGCAGTACTTC. Full variable domain (rest looked up from reference TRBV15 and TRBJ2-7): DAMVIQNPRYQVTQFGKPVTLSCSQTLNHNVMYWYQQKSSQAPKLLFHYYDKDFNNEADTPDNFQSRRPNTSFCFLDIRSPGLGDTAMYLCATSPPGDHYEQYFGPGTRLTVT.

J is TRBJ1-3 and V is TRBV7-9; D gene ambiguous. The CDR3 length is 14 residues. Between the trimmed V and J ends, which lost 5 bases and 0 bases, there was a span of 8 bases. Germline-derived CDR1 and CDR2 are SEHNR and FQNEAQ (reference sequence). CDR3 nucleotide sequence: TGTGCCAGCAGCCGGCGGCACTCTGGAAACACCATATATTTT. Translated: CASSRRHSGNTIYF.

The rearrangement uses TRBV5-4 and TRBJ2-7, with D perhaps matching TRBD2 (5 bases). The germline V and J ends were trimmed by 2 bases and 5 bases, with 14 bases remaining between them. The CDR3 consists of 14 residues. CDR1 is SGHNT, CDR2 YYREEE, per germline (reference sequence). CDR3 residues: CASSLSGRPNEQYF. The CDR3 DNA follows: TGTGCCAGCAGCTTAAGTGGGAGACCGAACGAGCAGTACTTC.

V is TRBV28 and J is TRBJ2-5; TRBD2 matches 10 bases. This CDR3 has 15 amino acids. The germline gives CDR1 MDHEN, CDR2 SYDVKM. V was pared by 2 bases and J by 2 bases, with 2 bases of the junction left unmatched. The chain's CDR3 is CASSLTSGMQETQYF. The CDR3 coding sequence is TGTGCCAGCAGTTTAACTAGCGGGATGCAAGAGACCCAGTACTTC.

This clone showed up just once. The chain combines TRBV5-1 with TRBJ2-7; D gene ambiguous. V lost 0 bases, J lost 4 bases, and 8 bases lay in between. Germline V gives CDR1 SGHRS, CDR2 YFSETQ. The CDR3 consists of 13 residues. The CDR3 DNA follows: TGCGCCAGCAGCTTGGAACAGTTTTACGAGCAGTACTTC. This gives the protein CASSLEQFYEQYF.

The chain is built from TRBV5-4 and TRBJ1-3; 10 nucleotides match TRBD1. This CDR3 spans 14 amino acids. V lost 0 bases, J lost 7 bases, and 1 base stayed unmatched. Germline V gene lookup returns CDR1 SGHNT and CDR2 YYREEE (reference sequence). CDR3 in amino acids: CASSLEGQGNTIYF. The CDR3 DNA reads as TGTGCCAGCAGCTTGGAGGGACAGGGGAACACCATATATTTT.

V gene TRBV3-1 (or the pseudogene TRBV3-2) combines with J gene TRBJ2-6; 8 nucleotides align to TRBD1. Trimming at V came to 0 bases and at J to 1 base, leaving 8 bases not matched to a gene. CDR1 and CDR2 from the germline V gene are LGHDT and YNNKEL (reference sequence). This CDR3 contains 19 residues. The CDR3 DNA reads TGTGCCAGCAGCCAAGATAAGGCAGGGGGCGTTTCTGGGGCCAACGTCCTGACTTTC. Translation: CASSQDKAGGVSGANVLTF.

The chain has TRBV27 and TRBJ2-3, with 10 bases lining up with TRBD1. CDR1 and CDR2 (germline): MNHEY, SMNVEV (reference sequence). The CDR3 has 16 amino acids. V trimming: 4 bases; J trimming: 0 bases; junction bases outside the gene matches: 4. The CDR3 DNA reads TGTGCCAGCAGTTCCAGGACAGGGGGTAGCACAGATACGCAGTATTTT. It translates to CASSSRTGGSTDTQYF.

The rearrangement uses TRBV21-1 and TRBJ1-1; the table names TRBD1, a call not compared with the DNA. TRBV21-1 constitutes a pseudogene. This CDR3 is 16 amino acids long. The CDR3 region is CASSNLGDRESTEAFF. The CDR3 DNA is TGTGCCAGCAGCAATCTCGGGGACAGGGAAAGCACTGAAGCTTTCTTT.

This chain uses TRBV7-9 with TRBJ2-7, with 7 bases matching TRBD2. With 5 bases clipped from V and 0 bases from J, the junction kept 13 bases outside the gene matches. Germline CDR1 reads SEHNR; CDR2 reads FQNEAQ (reference sequence). This CDR3 spans 17 amino acids. The CDR3 reads CASSIGGSGNYSYEQYF. DNA of the CDR3: TGTGCCAGCAGCATCGGAGGAAGCGGGAACTACTCCTACGAGCAGTACTTC.

The chain carries TRBV7-8 and TRBJ1-4, with D possibly matching TRBD1 (6 bases). Germline V gene data show CDR1 as SGHVS and CDR2 as FQNEAQ. The length of the CDR3 is 14 residues. V was pared by 5 bases and J by 7 bases, with 14 bases between. CDR3 DNA: TGTGCCAGCAGCCCGGCGGGGGGGCTTGAAAAACTGTTTTTT. Amino acid sequence: CASSPAGGLEKLFF.

This chain uses TRBV25-1 with TRBJ1-2; D not resolved. The V end was cut by 5 bases, the J end by 4 bases, with 20 bases between. The CDR3 has 16 amino acids. The germline CDR1 and CDR2 sequences are MGHDK and SYGVNS. The CDR3 region is CASSPPRTPSPYGYTF. In DNA, the CDR3 is TGTGCCAGCAGTCCCCCACGGACCCCTAGCCCCTATGGCTACACCTTC.

In this sample, this clone turned up many times. The V call is TRBV10-1, the J call TRBJ2-2, with a weak D call TRBD2 (5 bases). The CDR3 is made up of 13 amino acids. CDR1 and CDR2 from the germline V gene are WNHNN and SYGVQD (reference sequence). Trimming pared 4 bases from V and 7 bases from J, leaving 10 bases between. The CDR3 nucleotides read TGCGCCAGCAGTGCGTCCGGGATCGGGGAGCTGTTTTTT. Translated, it gives CASSASGIGELFF.

V usage is TRBV19 and J usage is TRBJ1-2, with a tentative D call TRBD1 (6 bases). Germline CDR1 reads LNHDA; CDR2 reads SQIVND (reference sequence). V lost 1 base and J 1 base, leaving 16 bases between the germline ends. The CDR3 sequence is 17 residues long. The CDR3 DNA reads as TGTGCCAGTAGTATAGCCTTGGGGGGGCGAAGTAACTATGGCTACACCTTC. This gives the protein CASSIALGGRSNYGYTF.

V and J are TRBV7-2 and TRBJ1-2, with D uncertain. The CDR3 covers 14 residues. The V gene's germline CDR1 is SGHTA and CDR2 FQGNSA. The V end was cut by 0 bases, the J end by 8 bases, with 13 bases between. For the CDR3, the DNA is TGTGCCAGCAGCTTAGCTAGCGGATCGGGAGGCTACACCTTC. Encoded protein: CASSLASGSGGYTF. The entire variable domain, with the rest obtained from reference TRBV7-2 and TRBJ1-2, is as follows: GAGVSQSPSNKVTEKGKDVELRCDPISGHTALYWYRQSLGQGLEFLIYFQGNSAPDKSGLPSDRFSAERTGGSVSTLTIQRTQQEDSAVYLCASSLASGSGGYTFGSGTRLTVV.

The table lists this clone with a count of one. The rearrangement links TRBV28 to TRBJ1-2; TRBD1 matches at 8 bases. This CDR3 spans 16 amino acids. Germline V gives CDR1 MDHEN, CDR2 SYDVKM. V lost 2 bases and J lost 6; bases outside the gene matches: 11. The CDR3 is CASSLRTRDRWNGYTF. CDR3 in DNA: TGTGCCAGCAGTTTACGGACCCGGGACAGGTGGAATGGCTACACCTTC.

V usage is TRBV3-1 (or the pseudogene TRBV3-2) and J usage is TRBJ1-2; maybe TRBD1 (5 bases). Germline CDR1 LGHDT, CDR2 YNNKEL (reference sequence). Trimming took off 4 bases at V and 3 bases at J, with 15 bases between the two ends. This CDR3 region has 15 residues. This CDR3 reads CASSPYPQGYYGYTF. For the CDR3, the DNA is TGTGCCAGCAGCCCATACCCCCAGGGATACTATGGCTACACCTTC.

The CDR3 sequence is CAISGFGTGGTEAFF. The CDR3 region has the DNA TGTGCCATCAGCGGATTCGGGACAGGGGGCACTGAAGCTTTCTTT. The genes are TRBV10-3 and TRBJ1-1, with TRBD1 identical over 11 bases. This CDR3 comprises 15 residues. J lost 4 bases, V lost 6 bases, and 7 bases had no gene match. The germline gives CDR1 ENHRY, CDR2 SYGVKD.